This TCR beta chain came from a study of blood T cell repertoires in COVID-19. For the study at large: COVID-19 samples, acute and convalescent, were from the United States, Italy and Spain. In each case, the material was cDNA or gDNA derived from T cells, B-cell-depleted T cells, or PBMCs.

As originally analysed: Scientists estimated how many nucleated cells there were by amplifying reference gene primers. This table comes from immunoSEQ multiplex PCR, and its TCRdb copy is limited to in-frame clones, with some not included. V and J calls and clone size are as listed in that table; D and trimming were resolved from the DNA. The sample has around 300,000 clones; around 86% are singletons. This TCR came from a man in his fifties or sixties with acute or convalescent COVID-19. Sequencing was carried out using peripheral blood.

The CDR3 loop is CASSFTSGGGETQYF. DNA of the CDR3: TGTGCCAGCAGCTTCACTAGCGGGGGCGGGGAGACCCAGTACTTC. The V call is TRBV5-4, the J call TRBJ2-5; 11 bases match TRBD2. V was clipped by 2 bases and J by 5 bases; unmatched bases: 5. The germline V gene encodes CDR1 SGHNT and CDR2 YYREEE (reference sequence). This CDR3 spans 15 amino acids.